These 20 T cell receptor beta chains share one sample of origin, sequenced in a study of T cells in Graves' hyperthyroidism and ophthalmopathy. The source material, RNA transcripts, was used to amplify TCR beta CDR3 regions. First-round RT-PCR with HTBI primers amplified the TCR CDR3 region. In TCRdb, the multiplex PCR reads were re-called with MiXCR into one record per CDR3 protein. The sample contains hundreds of thousands of distinct CDR3 sequences, 14% of which appear only once. The sample taken for sequencing was blood. These TCRs come from a woman under 30 with Graves' hyperthyroidism.

This clonotype showed up many times. The genes are TRBV28 and TRBJ2-3; no firm D call. The germline V gene has CDR1 MDHEN and CDR2 SYDVKM. Between the trimmed V and J ends, which lost 3 bases and 3 bases, there was a span of 16 bases. The CDR3 length is 16 residues. Here the CDR3 reads CASSFSLAIGTDTQYF. The CDR3 region has the DNA TGTGCCAGCAGTTTTAGCTTGGCGATTGGGACAGATACGCAGTATTTT.

The chain combines TRBV4-1 with TRBJ2-3; 8 bases align to TRBD2. In germline, CDR1 is MGHRA, CDR2 YSYEKL. The CDR3 consists of 15 residues. The trim removed 2 bases at V and 5 bases at J, leaving 6 bases unmatched. In DNA, the CDR3 is TGCGCCAGCAGCCAAATCATAGCGGGGCAAGATACGCAGTATTTT. Translating gives CASSQIIAGQDTQYF.

This clonotype has only a few counts. The chain links TRBV6-5 to TRBJ2-1, with D uncertain. The CDR3 runs 14 residues. The V and J ends lost 2 bases and 9 bases respectively, with 14 bases between them. The V gene's germline CDR1 is MNHEY and CDR2 SVGAGI. In DNA, the CDR3 is TGTGCCAGCAGTTACACGAACCTTCTAAGTGAGCAGTTCTTC. It encodes CASSYTNLLSEQFF.

In this sample, this clonotype turned up many times. The V call is TRBV18, the J call TRBJ1-4; 7 bases line up with TRBD1. V dropped 3 bases and J dropped 7; count of bases not matched to a gene: 8. CDR1 is KGHSH, CDR2 LQKENI, per germline. CDR3 length equals 15 residues. The CDR3 DNA reads as TGTGCCAGCTCACCGGGACAAGGGGGCGTTGAAAAACTGTTTTTT. Its protein product is CASSPGQGGVEKLFF.

This clonotype was seen repeatedly, ten times or more. This chain connects TRBV28 to TRBJ1-2; 8 bases map to TRBD1. The ends lost 7 bases at V and 3 bases at J; junction bases unmatched: 7. The CDR3 is 14 amino acids. Germline loops: CDR1 MDHEN, CDR2 SYDVKM. The CDR3 sequence: CASTADRVDYGYTF. Here the CDR3 DNA reads TGTGCCAGCACCGCGGACAGGGTTGACTATGGCTACACCTTC.

This chain uses TRBV9 with TRBJ2-7; D call uncertain. This CDR3 has 15 residues. V lost 0 bases to trimming and J lost 2 bases, with 12 bases between them. Germline assignment: CDR1 SGDLS and CDR2 YYNGEE. The CDR3 bases are TGTGCCAGCAGCGTAGCCCTAGGGCCAGCCTACGAGCAGTACTTC. Translated: CASSVALGPAYEQYF.

This clonotype has only a few counts. The V and J genes are TRBV2 and TRBJ2-7; the D is unclear. Germline lookup yields CDR1 SNHLY and CDR2 FYNNEI. The V and J ends lost 1 base and 2 bases respectively, with 3 bases between them. The CDR3 has 12 amino acids. CDR3: CASSEEAYEQYF. The CDR3 nucleotides are TGTGCCAGCAGTGAAGAAGCCTACGAGCAGTACTTC.

V usage is TRBV27 and J usage is TRBJ1-6, with D perhaps matching TRBD1 (5 bases). The CDR3 totals 16 residues. Germline V lookup: CDR1 MNHEY, CDR2 SMNVEV (reference sequence). V was trimmed by 6 bases and J by 7 bases, leaving 19 bases between them. CDR3 sequence reads: CASRTSTEGRNSPLHF. For the CDR3, the DNA is TGTGCCAGCAGAACCTCGACCGAGGGACGGAATTCACCCCTCCACTTT.

V usage is TRBV5-1 and J usage is TRBJ2-3; D may be TRBD2 (6 bases). Trimming removed 4 bases from V and 0 bases from J, with 15 bases in between. Germline lookup yields CDR1 SGHRS and CDR2 YFSETQ. The CDR3 has 16 residues. The CDR3 nucleotides read TGCGCCAGCAGCCGCGGGACTGCCGCTAGCACAGATACGCAGTATTTT. Amino acids: CASSRGTAASTDTQYF.

The V and J genes are TRBV19 and TRBJ2-2; maybe TRBD2 (6 bases). Germline V CDR1 and CDR2: LNHDA, SQIVND (reference sequence). V was clipped by 10 bases and J by 3 bases, with 12 bases between them. The CDR3 length is 13 residues. CDR3 bases: TGTGCCACCCAGGCGGGATACACCGGGGAGCTGTTTTTT. This sequence encodes CATQAGYTGELFF.

The rearrangement uses TRBV7-9 and TRBJ2-1; D possibly corresponds to TRBD1 (5 bases). Trimming removed 3 bases at V and 14 bases at J, with 14 bases between. CDR3 length equals 12 residues. CDR1 SEHNR and CDR2 FQNEAQ come from the germline V gene (reference sequence). The CDR3 loop is CASSFNQGREFF. Here the CDR3 DNA reads TGTGCCAGCAGCTTTAACCAGGGTAGGGAGTTCTTC.

This chain uses TRBV5-4 with TRBJ1-4; a possible D gene is TRBD1 (5 bases). The germline V and J ends were trimmed by 6 bases and 6 bases, with 12 bases remaining between them. CDR3 length: 13 residues. The V gene's germline CDR1 is SGHNT and CDR2 YYREEE (reference sequence). In DNA, the CDR3 is TGTGCCAGCAACTATCAGGGAGATGAAAAACTGTTTTTT. It specifies CASNYQGDEKLFF.

The V call is TRBV6-1, the J call TRBJ2-3; 7 nucleotides line up with TRBD2. The germline CDR1 and CDR2 sequences are MNHNS and SASEGT. The CDR3 is made up of 14 amino acids. V trimming: 5 bases; J trimming: 6 bases; junction bases outside the gene matches: 8. The CDR3 protein is CASSTRGAGDTQYF. The CDR3 DNA is TGTGCCAGCAGTACCCGGGGAGCGGGGGATACGCAGTATTTT.

Ten or more counts support this clonotype. The CDR3 region has the DNA TGTGCCAGCGCCGGGACTAGCGGGAGGTTTGAGCAGTTCTTC. This encodes CASAGTSGRFEQFF. The V gene is TRBV2, the J gene TRBJ2-1, with 15 bases fitting TRBD2. The V gene end was trimmed by 8 bases and the J gene end by 9 bases; junction bases not matched to a gene: 5. This CDR3 is 14 amino acids long. Germline loops: CDR1 SNHLY, CDR2 FYNNEI.

The chain is built from TRBV5-1 and TRBJ2-1; unclear D gene. From germline, CDR1 is SGHRS and CDR2 YFSETQ. The CDR3 has 15 residues. Trimming removed 0 bases from V and 5 bases from J, with 12 bases in between. The CDR3 region is CASSLARHSDNEQFF. CDR3 bases: TGCGCCAGCAGCTTGGCCAGGCACAGCGACAATGAGCAGTTCTTC.

This clonotype was observed a few times. The V call is TRBV12-5, the J call TRBJ2-5; D is possibly TRBD2 (6 bases). Germline CDR1 reads LGHNT; CDR2 reads FRNRAP. V was cut by 5 bases and J by 4 bases, with 14 bases left in between. The CDR3 has 14 residues. The CDR3 nucleotides read TGTGCTAGTGGTCCCAACGGGGGTGTAGAGACCCAGTACTTC. This translates into CASGPNGGVETQYF.

The chain links TRBV20-1 to TRBJ2-7; 8 bases map to TRBD1. After removal of 4 bases from V and 4 bases from J, the junction contained 6 bases not matched to a gene. This CDR3 region has 13 residues. Germline V gives CDR1 DFQATT, CDR2 SNEGSKA (reference sequence). CDR3 residues: CSATSGGAYEQYF. CDR3 DNA sequence: TGCAGTGCTACGTCAGGGGGCGCGTACGAGCAGTACTTC.

This clonotype was seen ten or more times. The V call is TRBV12-3 or TRBV12-4, the J call TRBJ2-2, with 7 bases matching TRBD1. The V segment lost 5 bases and the J segment 5 bases; nucleotides outside the gene matches: 8. The CDR3 sequence is 15 residues long. The CDR3 sequence: CASSQGDSRTGELFF. The CDR3 DNA is TGTGCCAGCAGTCAGGGGGATTCGAGGACCGGGGAGCTGTTTTTT.

This clonotype was seen more than once but under ten times. V is TRBV7-9 and J is TRBJ2-3; TRBD2 agrees at 9 bases. Trimming removed 5 bases from V and 2 bases from J; junction bases left unmatched: 8. CDR3 length: 16 amino acids. Per germline, CDR1 SEHNR and CDR2 FQNEAQ (reference sequence). The CDR3 DNA sequence: TGTGCCAGCAGCCCGGCTAGCGGGGACTACACAGATACGCAGTATTTT. It yields the protein CASSPASGDYTDTQYF.

In this sample, this clonotype turned up many times. The chain has TRBV3-1 and TRBJ1-2, with a tentative D call TRBD1 (5 bases). Trimming removed 5 bases at V and 1 base at J, with 14 bases between. This CDR3 has 15 residues. The germline V gene has CDR1 LGHDT and CDR2 YNNKEL (reference sequence). Here the CDR3 reads CASSARVSNNYGYTF. DNA for the CDR3: TGTGCCAGCAGCGCCAGGGTCTCCAATAACTATGGCTACACCTTC.